This TCR beta chain appears in the sequencing data of a study of blood T cell repertoires in COVID-19 (dated by TCRdb to the early 2020s). Regarding the study in general: Samples from collaborators originated in the United States, Italy and Spain and spanned both the acute and convalescent phases of COVID-19. The prospective study material was composed of cDNA or gDNA derived from T cells, B-cell-depleted T cells, or PBMCs. The dataset comprised deeply sampled blood TCRbeta repertoires from subjects exposed to, actively infected with, or recovered from COVID-19. The repertoires were made available in a free public database intended to serve as a resource for research on the immune response to SARS-CoV-2. The samples were drawn from two sources: the first 160 participants of the ongoing ImmuneRACE study, and 950 to 1,500 subjects contributed by 6 global collaborators. Nearly every sample came with metadata listing a de-identified subject ID, COVID-19 status, age in years and sex. Where available, HLA class I and class II types were obtained from metadata supplied by the sample provider rather than from assay-based typing. General findings and caveats noted by the study authors: Clinical and demographic metadata were provided uncurated, with the amount varying by source and participant.

TCRbeta CDR3 regions were amplified from genomic DNA by means of the immunoSEQ Assay, a bias-controlled multiplex PCR. The authors' analysis ran thus. The number of nucleated cells in each sample was estimated by amplification of reference gene primers within the assay. Sequence reads were collapsed and filtered to measure the absolute abundance of every unique TCRbeta CDR3 rearrangement. For each sample, productive Simpson clonality was calculated as the square root of Simpson's diversity index across productive rearrangements. TCRdb carries this immuneACCESS record with in-frame sequences only. Its versions omit some clonotypes, under half of them owing to an unresolved V gene in the studies checked, with the rest unexplained. That table gives V, J and clone size, and the DNA gave D and trimming. Within this sample are about 670,000 clones, with 75% to 90% of them counted one time only. Over 0.2% of the sample is in the top ten clones.

Regarding this clone: Its antigen specificity is not known. Within one base of it there is no much larger clone, and no base qualities were kept.

V is shortened by 4 bases, J by 0 bases, and the region joining them spans 15 bases. CDR1 SGHRS and CDR2 YFSETQ were looked up in the germline V gene. The CDR3, cysteine through phenylalanine, is 16 amino acids long. The DNA shown is the 48-base CDR3, in frame from base 1. Each collaborating institution followed its own protocols to collect whole blood in K2EDTA tubes. For TCRbeta analysis, collaborator samples were shipped as frozen whole blood, as isolated PBMCs, or as DNA extracted from either sample type. The sample comprised peripheral blood. This clonotype originated in a woman younger than 35 with acute or convalescent COVID-19. This sequence uses TRBV5-1 and TRBJ2-3, with TRBD2 tentatively as D gene (5 bases match). The CDR3 region has the sequence CASSHARAASTDTQYF. The DNA sequence is TGCGCCAGCAGCCACGCACGAGCGGCTAGCACAGATACGCAGTATTTT. The CDR3 plus the reference TRBV5-1 and TRBJ2-3 genes for the other parts give the full variable domain: KAGVTQTPRYLIKTRGQQVTLSCSPISGHRSVSWYQQTPGQGLQFLFEYFSETQRNKGNFPGRFSGRQFSNSRSEMNVSTLELGDSALYLCASSHARAASTDTQYFGPGTRLTVL.